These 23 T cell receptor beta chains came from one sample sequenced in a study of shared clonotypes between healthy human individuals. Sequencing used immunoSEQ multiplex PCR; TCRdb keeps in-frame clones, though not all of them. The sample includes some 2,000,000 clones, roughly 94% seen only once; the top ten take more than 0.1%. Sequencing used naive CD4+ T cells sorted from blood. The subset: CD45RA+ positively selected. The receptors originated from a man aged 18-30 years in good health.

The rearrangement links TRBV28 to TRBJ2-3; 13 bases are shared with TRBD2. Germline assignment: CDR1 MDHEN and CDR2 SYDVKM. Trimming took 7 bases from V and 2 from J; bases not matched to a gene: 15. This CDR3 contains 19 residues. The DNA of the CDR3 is TGTGCCAGCACCGAAGGACTAGCGGGGGCCTGGGGAGACACAGATACGCAGTATTTT. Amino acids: CASTEGLAGAWGDTDTQYF.

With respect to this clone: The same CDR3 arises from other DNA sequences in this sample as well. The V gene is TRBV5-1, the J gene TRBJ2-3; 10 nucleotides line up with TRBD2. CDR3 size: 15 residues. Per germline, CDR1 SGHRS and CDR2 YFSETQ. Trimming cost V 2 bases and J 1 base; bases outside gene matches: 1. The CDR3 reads CASSLSGGGTDTQYF. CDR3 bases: TGCGCCAGCAGCTTAAGCGGGGGGGGCACAGATACGCAGTATTTT.

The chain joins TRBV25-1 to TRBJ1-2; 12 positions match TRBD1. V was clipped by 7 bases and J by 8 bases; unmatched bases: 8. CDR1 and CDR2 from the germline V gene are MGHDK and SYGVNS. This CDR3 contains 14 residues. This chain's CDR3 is CASKEGQGASGYTF. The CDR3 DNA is TGTGCCAGCAAAGAGGGACAGGGGGCGTCGGGCTACACCTTC.

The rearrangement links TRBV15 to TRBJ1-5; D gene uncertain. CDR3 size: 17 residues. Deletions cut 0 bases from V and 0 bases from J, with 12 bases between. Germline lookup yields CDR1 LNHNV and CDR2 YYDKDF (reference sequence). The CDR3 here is CATSRDHTVDSNQPQHF. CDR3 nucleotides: TGTGCCACCAGCAGAGATCATACAGTGGATAGCAATCAGCCCCAGCATTTT.

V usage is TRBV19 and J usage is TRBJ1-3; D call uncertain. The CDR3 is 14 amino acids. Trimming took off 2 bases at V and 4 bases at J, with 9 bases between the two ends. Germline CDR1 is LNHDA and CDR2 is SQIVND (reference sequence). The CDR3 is CASSISGSGNTIYF. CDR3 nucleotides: TGTGCCAGTAGTATATCAGGTTCCGGAAACACCATATATTTT.

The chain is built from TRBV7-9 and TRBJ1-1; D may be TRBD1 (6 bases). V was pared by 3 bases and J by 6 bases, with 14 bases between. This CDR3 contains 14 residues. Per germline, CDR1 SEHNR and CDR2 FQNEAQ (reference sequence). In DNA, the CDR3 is TGTGCCAGCAGCTTTGGACAGTTAGGATCTGAAGCTTTCTTT. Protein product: CASSFGQLGSEAFF.

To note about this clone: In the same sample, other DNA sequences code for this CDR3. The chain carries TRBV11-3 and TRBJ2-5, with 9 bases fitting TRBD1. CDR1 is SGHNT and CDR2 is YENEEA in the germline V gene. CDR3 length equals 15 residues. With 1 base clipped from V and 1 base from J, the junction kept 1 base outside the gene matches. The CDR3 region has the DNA TGTGCCAGCAGCTTAGGGACAGGGGTCCAAGAGACCCAGTACTTC. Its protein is CASSLGTGVQETQYF.

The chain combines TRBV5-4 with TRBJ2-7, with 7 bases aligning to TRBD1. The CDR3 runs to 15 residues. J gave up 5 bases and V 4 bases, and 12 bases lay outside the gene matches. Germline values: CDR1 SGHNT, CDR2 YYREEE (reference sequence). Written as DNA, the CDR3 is TGTGCCAGCAGCGTATACGACAGGGCGGCCCACGAGCAGTACTTC. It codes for CASSVYDRAAHEQYF.

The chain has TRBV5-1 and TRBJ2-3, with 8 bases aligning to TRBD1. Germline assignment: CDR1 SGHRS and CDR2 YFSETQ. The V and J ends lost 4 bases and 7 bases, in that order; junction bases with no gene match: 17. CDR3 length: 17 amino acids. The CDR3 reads CASSARQGAQEANTQYF. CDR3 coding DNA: TGCGCCAGCAGCGCCCGTCAGGGGGCGCAAGAAGCAAATACGCAGTATTTT.

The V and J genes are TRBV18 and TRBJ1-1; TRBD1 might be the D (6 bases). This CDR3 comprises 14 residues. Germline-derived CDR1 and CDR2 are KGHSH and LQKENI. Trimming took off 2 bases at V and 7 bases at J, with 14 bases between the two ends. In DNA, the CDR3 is TGTGCCAGCTCACCATCAAGAGGGGGAGGTGAAGCTTTCTTT. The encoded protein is CASSPSRGGGEAFF. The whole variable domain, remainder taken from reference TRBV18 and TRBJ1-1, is NAGVMQNPRHLVRRRGQEARLRCSPMKGHSHVYWYRQLPEEGLKFMVYLQKENIIDESGMPKERFSAEFPKEGPSILRIQQVVRGDSAAYFCASSPSRGGGEAFFGQGTRLTVV.

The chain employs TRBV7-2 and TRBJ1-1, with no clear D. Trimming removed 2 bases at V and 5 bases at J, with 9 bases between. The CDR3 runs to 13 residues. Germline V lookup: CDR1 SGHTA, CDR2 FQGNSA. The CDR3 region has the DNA TGTGCCAGCAGCTTACGGCCGAGGACTGAAGCTTTCTTT. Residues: CASSLRPRTEAFF.

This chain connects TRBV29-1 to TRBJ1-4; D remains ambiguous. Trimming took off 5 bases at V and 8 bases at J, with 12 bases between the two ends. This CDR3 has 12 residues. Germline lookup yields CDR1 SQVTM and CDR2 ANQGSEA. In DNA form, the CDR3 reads TGCAGCGTTTCCACAGTTAGGGAAAAACTGTTTTTT. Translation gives CSVSTVREKLFF.

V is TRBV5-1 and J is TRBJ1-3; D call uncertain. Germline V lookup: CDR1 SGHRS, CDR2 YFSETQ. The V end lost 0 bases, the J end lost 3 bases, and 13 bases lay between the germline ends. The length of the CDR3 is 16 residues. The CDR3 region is CASSLENLGGGNTIYF. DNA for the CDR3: TGCGCCAGCAGCTTGGAAAATCTCGGAGGTGGAAACACCATATATTTT.

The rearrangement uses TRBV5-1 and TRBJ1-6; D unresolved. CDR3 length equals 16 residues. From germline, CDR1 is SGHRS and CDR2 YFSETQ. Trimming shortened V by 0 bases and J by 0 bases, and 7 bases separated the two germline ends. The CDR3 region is CASSLERSSYNSPLHF. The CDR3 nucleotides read TGCGCCAGCAGCTTGGAAAGAAGCTCCTATAATTCACCCCTCCACTTT. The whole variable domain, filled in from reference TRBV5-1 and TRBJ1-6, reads KAGVTQTPRYLIKTRGQQVTLSCSPISGHRSVSWYQQTPGQGLQFLFEYFSETQRNKGNFPGRFSGRQFSNSRSEMNVSTLELGDSALYLCASSLERSSYNSPLHFGNGTRLTVT.

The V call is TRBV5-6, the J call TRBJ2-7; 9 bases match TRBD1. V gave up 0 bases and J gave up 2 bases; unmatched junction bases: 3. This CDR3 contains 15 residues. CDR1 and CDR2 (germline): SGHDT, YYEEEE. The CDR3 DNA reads TGTGCCAGCAGCTTGGTGGGACAGGGTACCTACGAGCAGTACTTC. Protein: CASSLVGQGTYEQYF. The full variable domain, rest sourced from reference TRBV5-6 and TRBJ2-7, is DAGVTQSPTHLIKTRGQQVTLRCSPKSGHDTVSWYQQALGQGPQFIFQYYEEEERQRGNFPDRFSGHQFPNYSSELNVNALLLGDSALYLCASSLVGQGTYEQYFGPGTRLTVT.

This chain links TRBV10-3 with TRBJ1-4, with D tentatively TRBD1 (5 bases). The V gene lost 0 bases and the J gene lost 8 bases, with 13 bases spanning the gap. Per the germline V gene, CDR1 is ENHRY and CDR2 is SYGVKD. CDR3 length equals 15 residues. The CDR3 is CAISESRGTGEKLFF. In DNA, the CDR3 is TGTGCCATCAGTGAGTCTCGCGGGACGGGGGAAAAACTGTTTTTT.

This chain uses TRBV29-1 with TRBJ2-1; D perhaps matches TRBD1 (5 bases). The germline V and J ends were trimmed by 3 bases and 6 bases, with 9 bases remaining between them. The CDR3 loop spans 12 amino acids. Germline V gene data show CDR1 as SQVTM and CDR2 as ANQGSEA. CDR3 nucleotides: TGCAGCGTTGAGCAGGGCACCAATGAGCAGTTCTTC. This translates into CSVEQGTNEQFF.

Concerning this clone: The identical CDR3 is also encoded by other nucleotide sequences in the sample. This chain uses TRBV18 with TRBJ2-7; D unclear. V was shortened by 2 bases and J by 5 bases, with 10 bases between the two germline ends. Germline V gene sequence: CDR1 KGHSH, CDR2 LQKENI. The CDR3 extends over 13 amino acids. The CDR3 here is CASSPLTGDEQYF. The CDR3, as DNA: TGTGCCAGCTCACCATTAACCGGAGACGAGCAGTACTTC.

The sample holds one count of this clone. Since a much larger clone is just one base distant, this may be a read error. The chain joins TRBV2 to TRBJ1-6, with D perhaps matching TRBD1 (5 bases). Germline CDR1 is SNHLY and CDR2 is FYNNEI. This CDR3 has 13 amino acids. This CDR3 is CTSGGTGNSPLHF. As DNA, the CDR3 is TGTACCAGCGGAGGGACCGGGAATTCACCCCTCCACTTT.

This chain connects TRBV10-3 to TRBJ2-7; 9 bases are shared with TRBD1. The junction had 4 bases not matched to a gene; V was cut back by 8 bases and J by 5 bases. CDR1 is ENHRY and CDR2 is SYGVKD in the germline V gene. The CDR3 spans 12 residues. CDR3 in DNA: TGTGCCATCCGGCGGACAGGGGACGAGCAGTACTTC. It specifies CAIRRTGDEQYF.

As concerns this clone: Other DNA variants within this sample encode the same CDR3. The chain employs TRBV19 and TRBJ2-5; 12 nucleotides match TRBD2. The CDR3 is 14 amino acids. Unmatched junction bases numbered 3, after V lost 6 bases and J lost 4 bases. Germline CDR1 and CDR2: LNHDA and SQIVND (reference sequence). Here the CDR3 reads CASSPGLAGETQYF. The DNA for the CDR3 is TGTGCCAGTAGCCCGGGACTAGCGGGAGAGACCCAGTACTTC.

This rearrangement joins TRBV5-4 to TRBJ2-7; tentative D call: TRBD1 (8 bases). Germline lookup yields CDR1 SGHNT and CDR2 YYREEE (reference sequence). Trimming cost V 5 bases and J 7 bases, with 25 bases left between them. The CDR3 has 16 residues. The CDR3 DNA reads TGTGCCAGCAGAGCTACCCTCCAGACAGGGGAGGGTGAGCAGTACTTC. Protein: CASRATLQTGEGEQYF.

The CDR3 sequence: CASSLDRAFLYNSPLHF. DNA for the CDR3: TGTGCCAGCAGTTTGGACAGGGCGTTTCTATATAATTCACCCCTCCACTTT. The V call is TRBV27, the J call TRBJ1-6; 8 nucleotides agree with TRBD1. V shed 3 bases and J 4 bases; nucleotides not matched to a gene: 8. CDR1 and CDR2 (germline): MNHEY, SMNVEV (reference sequence). The CDR3 extends over 17 amino acids.